The entry below gives a single TCR beta chain sequence along with its context. No antigen is known for it. These data belong to a study of CD8 T cells in ankylosing spondylitis. Study-wide results and limits: Before this, some motif variants had been reported in reactive arthritis synovial fluid and blood. A TCR beta motif of eight or nine highly homologous variants seemed to mark ankylosing spondylitis blood. Peripheral blood samples showed relatively rare disease-linked clones, and these clones were CD8+.

The authors made TCR beta libraries by quantitative 5'-RACE with molecular barcodes. TCRdb re-called the 5' RACE reads through MiXCR, storing one row per CDR3 protein. The repertoire consists of approximately 550,000 distinct CDR3 sequences, with roughly 12% occurring once and the leading ten covering over 6.5%. The CDR3 has 17 residues. After removal of 5 bases from V and 0 bases from J, the junction contained 10 bases not matched to a gene. The receptor's source is a male donor with ankylosing spondylitis. The chain uses TRBV12-3 or TRBV12-4 and TRBJ2-7; 10 positions match TRBD1. The material sequenced was blood, either unsorted or a sorted T cell fraction (not recorded which). Here the CDR3 DNA reads TGTGCCAGCAGTGTGGCGGGACAGGGGTATTACTCCTACGAGCAGTACTTC. This gives the protein CASSVAGQGYYSYEQYF.